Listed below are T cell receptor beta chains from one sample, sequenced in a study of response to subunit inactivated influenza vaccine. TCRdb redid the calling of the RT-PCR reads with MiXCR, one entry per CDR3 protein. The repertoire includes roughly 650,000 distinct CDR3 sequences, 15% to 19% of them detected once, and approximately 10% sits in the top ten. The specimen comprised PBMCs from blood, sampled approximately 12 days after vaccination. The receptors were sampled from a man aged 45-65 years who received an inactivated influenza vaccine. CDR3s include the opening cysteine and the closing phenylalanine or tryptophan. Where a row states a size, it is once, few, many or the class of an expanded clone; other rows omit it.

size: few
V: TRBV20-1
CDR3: CSATAAPGDNYNEQFF

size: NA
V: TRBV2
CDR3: CASRRGQVESGEQFF

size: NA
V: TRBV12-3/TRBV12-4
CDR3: CASKTHGNQPQHF

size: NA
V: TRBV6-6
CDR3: CASSRINPYEQYF

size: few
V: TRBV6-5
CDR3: CASSWTAGGRNEQFF

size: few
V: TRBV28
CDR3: CASSSHPGSGQAQETQYF

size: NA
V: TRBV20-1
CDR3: CSARWLQETQYF

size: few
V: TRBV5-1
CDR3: CASRSGTGGADTQYF

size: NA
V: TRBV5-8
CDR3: CASSLGLHSGEQFF

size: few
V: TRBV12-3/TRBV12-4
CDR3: CASSQGSHEQYF

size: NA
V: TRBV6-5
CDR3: CASSSSGQRYGYTF

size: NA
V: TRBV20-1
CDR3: CSARGLARGTQYF

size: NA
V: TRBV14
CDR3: CASSQIGGNTIYF

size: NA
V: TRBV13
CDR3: CASSLGLQAWTSGRPSTDTQYF

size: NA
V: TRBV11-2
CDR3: CASSLERHGRQYF

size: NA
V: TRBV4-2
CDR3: CASSQDPGAGWETQYF

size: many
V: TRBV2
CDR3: CASSDKEMMNTEAFF

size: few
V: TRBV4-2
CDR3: CASSQDGAGGPGWPDTQYF

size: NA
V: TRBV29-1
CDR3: CSAGDSLDGELFF

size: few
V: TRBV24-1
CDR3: CATSDPRPGVQETQYF

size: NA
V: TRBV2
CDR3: CASIFPAGGLQETQYF

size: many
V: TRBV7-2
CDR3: CASRSGTDVSGNTIYF

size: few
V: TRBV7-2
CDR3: CASSLGWVANEKLFF

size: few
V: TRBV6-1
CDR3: CASTGTGLNQPQHF

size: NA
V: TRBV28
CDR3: CASSLGRIKETQYF

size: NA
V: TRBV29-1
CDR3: CSVEGLLGNTGELFF

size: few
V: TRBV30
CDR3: CAWSRGPNQPQHF

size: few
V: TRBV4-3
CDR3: CASSQVWGGGDQPQHF

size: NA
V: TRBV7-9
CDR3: CASSFHLTMANEQFF

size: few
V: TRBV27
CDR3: CASSLSGTVFGEQFF

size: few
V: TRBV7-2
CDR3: CASKRGGNTDTQYF

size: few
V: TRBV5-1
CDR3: CASSLLGAQSSSTDTQYF

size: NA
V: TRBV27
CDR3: CASSHSPGQGVIVGYGYTF

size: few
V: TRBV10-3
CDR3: CAIRADRGGPHYNEQFF

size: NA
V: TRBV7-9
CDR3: CASSLMTGSGTGELFF

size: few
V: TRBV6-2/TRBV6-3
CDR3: CASSYPRQGLTPYEQYF

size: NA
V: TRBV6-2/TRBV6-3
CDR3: CASSYLAPIYNEQFF

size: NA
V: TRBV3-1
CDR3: CATGGRGYGYTF

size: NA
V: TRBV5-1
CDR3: CASSLRLVGTGELFF

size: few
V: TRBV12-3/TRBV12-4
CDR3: CASKMTGLQETQYF

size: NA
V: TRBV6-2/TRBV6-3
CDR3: CASKRRDRDEQYF

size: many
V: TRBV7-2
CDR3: CASSLVGGGNNSPLHF

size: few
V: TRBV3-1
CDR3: CASSLRDRTSYTF

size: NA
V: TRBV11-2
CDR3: CASSKTWGETQYF

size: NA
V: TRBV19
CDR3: CASISGFGYGYTF

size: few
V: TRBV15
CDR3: CATSKGETQYF

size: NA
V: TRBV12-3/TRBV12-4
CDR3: CASSQTPDVNTF

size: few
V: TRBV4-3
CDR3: CASSQDHRGLEYEQYF

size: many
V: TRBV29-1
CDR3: CSVEEDGVRSTEAFF

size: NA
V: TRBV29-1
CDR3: CSRDRADTQYF

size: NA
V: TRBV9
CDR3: CASSVGGRGRFTGELFF

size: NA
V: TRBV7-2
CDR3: CASSLSRGGPSTGELFF

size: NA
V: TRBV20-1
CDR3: CSAGRDRGLETQYF

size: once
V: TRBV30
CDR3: CAWRMGQGLVGELFF

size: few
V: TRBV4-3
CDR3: CASSRGLAGGLVIQYF

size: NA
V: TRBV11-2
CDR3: CASSLVKDRNYGYTF